The rows below give T cell receptor beta chains drawn from one sample of a study of somatic mutations in cytotoxic T cells in rheumatoid arthritis. Clones were read by immunoSEQ multiplex PCR, and TCRdb kept only the in-frame ones, dropping some. The sample lists thousands of clones, 60% to 80% occurring once. The sample taken for sequencing was CD8+ T cells sorted from blood. The receptors were gathered from an adult with rheumatoid arthritis. The CDR3 runs from the conserved cysteine through the conserved F or W. D genes are given only for firm matches. Clone sizes are given selectively: once, few, many, or a class where the clone is expanded.

once	TRBV2	TRBJ2-3	NA	CASRAPDTQYF	TGTGCCAGCAGGGCTCCAGATACGCAGTATTTT
NA	TRBV9	TRBJ2-1	NA	CASSVEDNEQFF	TGTGCCAGCAGCGTAGAAGACAATGAGCAGTTCTTC
once	TRBV2	TRBJ1-2	NA	CASSEPSGIGYTF	TGTGCCAGCAGTGAACCATCGGGTATCGGCTACACCTTC
once	TRBV9	TRBJ2-1	NA	CASSSTVNEQFF	TGTGCCAGCAGCTCGACAGTCAATGAGCAGTTCTTC
NA	TRBV14	TRBJ1-1	NA	CASSQEKGVMNTEAFF	TGTGCCAGCAGCCAAGAGAAGGGGGTAATGAACACTGAAGCTTTCTTT
NA	TRBV14	TRBJ1-1	TRBD1	CASSHWDREGNTEAFF	TGTGCCAGCAGCCATTGGGACAGGGAGGGGAACACTGAAGCTTTCTTT
NA	TRBV6-9	TRBJ1-4	TRBD1	CATSVDRDLGKLFF	TGTGCCACCTCTGTGGACAGGGACCTAGGAAAACTGTTTTTT
medium-sized	TRBV2	TRBJ2-7	NA	CASRRRHGIYEQYF	TGTGCCAGCAGGCGAAGACACGGAATCTACGAGCAGTACTTC
NA	TRBV5-1	TRBJ1-4	NA	CASSSGLAGVNEKLFF	TGCGCCAGCAGCTCCGGCCTCGCGGGGGTTAATGAAAAACTGTTTTTT
NA	TRBV25-1	TRBJ2-1	NA	CASSLPGQHNEQFF	TGTGCCAGCAGTTTACCGGGACAACACAATGAGCAGTTCTTC
NA	TRBV30	TRBJ2-7	NA	CAWGKDFSPYEQYF	TGTGCCTGGGGCAAGGACTTTAGCCCCTACGAGCAGTACTTC
NA	TRBV19	TRBJ2-2	NA	CASSISGESGELFF	TGTGCCAGTAGTATATCAGGAGAGAGCGGGGAGCTGTTTTTT